Listed below are T cell receptor beta chains from one sample, sequenced in a study of identical twins. TCRdb analysed the 5' RACE reads with MiXCR anew, one entry per CDR3 protein. The sample holds about 660,000 distinct CDR3 sequences, over 8.5% seen once. This sample also belongs to another study, concerning yellow fever vaccine responses in identical twins.

Material for sequencing was PBMCs. Receptors were obtained from a woman in her late teens or twenties in good health. Each CDR3 is given with its conserved first and last residue. The order of the fields is clone size, J gene, D gene, V gene, CDR3 length, CDR3 protein, CDR3 DNA. The D gene is left open where the match is weak. Part of the rows lack a size; the others show once, few, many or a class for expanded clones.

few	TRBJ2-1	TRBD2	TRBV14	15	CASSRTSGRYNEQFF	TGTGCCAGCAGTCGTACTAGCGGGAGGTATAATGAGCAGTTCTTC
.	TRBJ2-1	.	TRBV7-9	17	CASSLGWGDRIYNEQFF	TGTGCCAGCAGCTTAGGTTGGGGTGACCGGATCTACAATGAGCAGTTCTTC
few	TRBJ1-1	TRBD1	TRBV30	14	CAWDGGTVNTEAFF	TGTGCCTGGGATGGGGGGACAGTGAACACTGAAGCTTTCTTT
few	TRBJ2-2	.	TRBV6-2/TRBV6-3	15	CASRGVAFNTGELFF	TGTGCCAGCAGGGGGGTAGCGTTCAACACCGGGGAGCTGTTTTTT
few	TRBJ2-1	TRBD2	TRBV5-1	15	CASSPGLAGPNEQFF	TGCGCCAGCAGCCCGGGACTAGCGGGCCCCAATGAGCAGTTCTTC
.	TRBJ2-5	.	TRBV20-1	13	CSARNPYPETQYF	TGCAGTGCTAGAAACCCATACCCAGAGACCCAGTACTTC
.	TRBJ2-5	.	TRBV20-1	11	CSARFVETQYF	TGCAGTGCCCGGTTCGTGGAGACCCAGTACTTC
few	TRBJ2-3	TRBD2	TRBV28	15	CASSFLAGGLDTQYF	TGTGCCAGCAGTTTCTTAGCGGGAGGTTTAGATACGCAGTATTTT
many	TRBJ1-1	TRBD1	TRBV29-1	12	CSVGQGATEAFF	TGCAGCGTCGGACAGGGGGCGACTGAAGCTTTCTTT
many	TRBJ2-3	TRBD1	TRBV3-1	14	CASSQGGQGRAQYF	TGTGCCAGCAGCCAAGGCGGACAGGGGCGGGCGCAGTATTTT
many	TRBJ1-1	TRBD1	TRBV12-3/TRBV12-4	15	CASSSWTGTNTEAFF	TGTGCCAGCAGTTCCTGGACAGGGACGAACACTGAAGCTTTCTTT
many	TRBJ2-3	.	TRBV15	14	CATSREGRTDTQYF	TGTGCCACCAGCAGAGAGGGTCGGACAGATACGCAGTATTTT
many	TRBJ2-7	TRBD2	TRBV4-1	16	CASSRSGTSGVYEQYF	TGCGCCAGCAGCCGATCCGGGACTAGCGGTGTGTACGAGCAGTACTTC
few	TRBJ2-1	TRBD2	TRBV29-1	16	CSVYAWASGIGNEQFF	TGCAGCGTTTACGCGTGGGCTAGCGGGATCGGTAATGAGCAGTTCTTC
many	TRBJ2-3	.	TRBV3-1	14	CASSQAGSTDTQYF	TGTGCCAGCAGCCAAGCGGGGAGCACAGATACGCAGTATTTT
many	TRBJ2-1	.	TRBV6-2/TRBV6-3	11	CASSYGYEQFF	TGTGCCAGCAGTTACGGCTATGAGCAGTTCTTC
many	TRBJ2-7	.	TRBV7-2	13	CASSLAGGREQYF	TGTGCCAGCAGCTTAGCGGGAGGCCGCGAGCAGTACTTC
few	TRBJ2-7	TRBD2	TRBV5-4	17	CASSLDITGLASYEQYF	TGTGCCAGCAGCTTGGATATTACGGGACTAGCATCCTACGAGCAGTACTTC
few	TRBJ2-7	.	TRBV3-1	16	CASSQETTGPSYEQYF	TGTGCCAGCAGCCAAGAAACTACAGGGCCCTCCTACGAGCAGTACTTC
.	TRBJ1-1	.	TRBV7-9	12	CASSLKRAEAFF	TGTGCCAGCAGCCTTAAGAGGGCTGAAGCTTTCTTT
many	TRBJ2-3	.	TRBV7-2	13	CASSLQGGDTQYF	TGTGCCAGCAGCTTACAAGGGGGAGATACGCAGTATTTT
few	TRBJ2-7	TRBD2	TRBV10-3	14	CAISDTSGRAEQYF	TGTGCCATCAGTGATACTAGCGGGAGGGCCGAGCAGTACTTC
many	TRBJ2-1	TRBD2	TRBV7-9	15	CASSSGLEGDNEQFF	TGTGCCAGCAGCTCGGGACTAGAAGGGGACAATGAGCAGTTCTTC
few	TRBJ2-2	TRBD2	TRBV2	16	CASSIPGTRSTGELFF	TGTGCCAGCAGTATACCGGGGACTAGAAGTACCGGGGAGCTGTTTTTT
few	TRBJ2-1	.	TRBV20-1	11	CSASYGNEQFF	TGCAGTGCTAGTTACGGCAATGAGCAGTTCTTC
few	TRBJ2-1	.	TRBV11-2	17	CASSLVIRGSDYNEQFF	TGTGCCAGCAGCTTAGTCATTCGGGGCTCGGACTACAATGAGCAGTTCTTC
.	TRBJ1-2	.	TRBV29-1	14	CSVEDGDADYGYTF	TGCAGCGTTGAAGATGGGGACGCAGACTATGGCTACACCTTC
many	TRBJ2-2	TRBD2	TRBV6-4	15	CASSEREGITGELFF	TGTGCCAGCAGTGAACGGGAGGGGATCACCGGGGAGCTGTTTTTT
.	TRBJ1-5	.	TRBV5-6	15	CASSFGTEESWPQHF	TGTGCCAGCAGCTTCGGGACCGAAGAATCATGGCCCCAGCATTTT
many	TRBJ2-3	TRBD2	TRBV12-3/TRBV12-4	15	CASRDSGLAGRTQYF	TGTGCCAGCAGGGATTCGGGACTAGCGGGACGAACGCAGTATTTT
many	TRBJ2-2	.	TRBV20-1	15	CSARDLGLSTGELFF	TGCAGTGCTAGAGATCTCGGGTTGAGCACCGGGGAGCTGTTTTTT
.	TRBJ2-5	.	TRBV18	14	CASSPRRDEETQYF	TGTGCCAGCTCACCAAGGAGGGACGAAGAGACCCAGTACTTC
few	TRBJ2-7	.	TRBV12-3/TRBV12-4	12	CASRDADYEQYF	TGTGCCAGCAGGGACGCTGATTACGAGCAGTACTTC
few	TRBJ2-5	.	TRBV20-1	16	CSASPLDSPYQETQYF	TGCAGTGCCTCACCCCTAGACAGTCCGTACCAAGAGACCCAGTACTTC
.	TRBJ2-7	TRBD2	TRBV4-3	15	CASSQEREGFYEQYF	TGCGCCAGCAGCCAAGAGCGGGAGGGGTTCTACGAGCAGTACTTC
.	TRBJ2-2	.	TRBV20-1	15	CSAREGGIGTGELFF	TGCAGTGCTAGAGAAGGGGGGATTGGGACCGGGGAGCTGTTTTTT
few	TRBJ2-5	.	TRBV29-1	13	CSVHRGRQETQYF	TGCAGCGTTCATCGGGGCAGGCAAGAGACCCAGTACTTC
many	TRBJ2-4	.	TRBV5-6	14	CASSSSPGLDIQYF	TGTGCCAGCAGCTCGAGCCCGGGTCTGGACATTCAGTACTTC
many	TRBJ2-1	TRBD2	TRBV7-6	13	CASSRLAGGEQFF	TGTGCCAGCAGCAGACTAGCGGGAGGTGAGCAGTTCTTC
few	TRBJ2-7	TRBD1	TRBV20-1	13	CSASNRGSYEQYF	TGCAGTGCGTCGAACAGGGGTTCCTACGAGCAGTACTTC
.	TRBJ2-5	TRBD2	TRBV6-6	13	CASTGSGEETQYF	TGTGCCAGCACCGGAAGCGGGGAAGAGACCCAGTACTTC
few	TRBJ1-1	.	TRBV4-2	12	CASTSVNTEAFF	TGTGCCAGCACCAGTGTAAACACTGAAGCTTTCTTT
many	TRBJ1-1	.	TRBV5-1	13	CASSRNSNTEAFF	TGCGCCAGCAGCCGTAATTCCAACACTGAAGCTTTCTTT